This TCR beta chain was identified during a study of CD8 T cells in Susac syndrome (dated by TCRdb to the late 2010s). About the investigation overall: The study used repertoire sequencing to test whether antigen drove CD8+ T cell activation and differentiation in Susac syndrome. Clonality of the CD8+ T cell repertoire was compared between roughly eleven healthy donors, around 14 Susac syndrome patients and fewer than 16 multiple sclerosis patients.

Notes on this clonotype: Which antigen it targets is not known. No qualities accompany the bases; no much larger clone lies one base away.

Peripheral blood CD8+ and CD4+ T cells from healthy donors, Susac syndrome patients and multiple sclerosis patients were profiled by high-throughput TCR beta sequencing. Multiple sclerosis controls were treatment-naive patients with stable or active relapsing-remitting disease fulfilling revised McDonald criteria. CD8+ TEMRA cells were enriched by FACS, while bulk CD8+ and CD4+ T cells were purified by magnetic negative isolation. Blood was drawn into EDTA tubes, processed within 24 hours, and PBMCs were isolated by density gradient centrifugation. PBMCs intended for TCR sequencing were cryopreserved in liquid nitrogen and were subsequently thawed in a 37 degrees C water bath. The sorted or isolated CD4+, CD8+ and CD8+ TEMRA cells reached a purity of at least 90%. What the authors observed across the whole study: The number of individuals in the TCR sequencing and HLA analysis was acknowledged as relatively small.

RNA was extracted using the RNeasy kit, and roughly 0.45 to 1 microgram was reverse transcribed with random hexamers. The immunoSEQ multiplex PCR assay, covering 54 Vbeta and 13 Jbeta segments, was used to amplify TCR beta CDR3 regions. PCR amplification bias was corrected by using a synthetic template baseline for primer optimization and computational correction. The authors' pipeline ran thus. Reads were assigned to V, D and J genes according to IMGT and analyzed in immunoSEQ Analyzer, with only productive sequences retained. To calculate clonality, Shannon entropy was normalized by log2 of the number of productive unique sequences and then subtracted from one. For each patient and control, public and private clones were evaluated among the 100 most prevalent clones. Clones were defined as Susac-specific when absent from the healthy and MS cohorts, from over a thousand published viral clones and from other ImmuneACCESS disease sequences. Using fastp at Q25 and MiXCR, TCRdb reprocessed the public reads and kept productive beta chains. Identical CDR3 proteins give one entry, which carries the most common genes and DNA. TCRdb's processing, not the study's, gives the V and J calls here. Within this sample are 150,000 or so distinct CDR3 sequences, with about 94% of them counted one time only. The ten most abundant clones make up 0.2% to 0.25% of the sample.

The sequenced material came from CD8+ T cells from PBMCs. The origin of this receptor is a human donor with multiple sclerosis.

CDR3 loop: CSARDLSSWTEAFF. The DNA reads TGCAGTGCTAGAGATTTATCCAGCTGGACTGAAGCTTTCTTT. The chain links TRBV20-1 with TRBJ1-1; the D segment cannot be called with confidence. The germline V gene (reference sequence) yields DFQATT for CDR1 and SNEGSKA for CDR2. V loses 0 bases of germline sequence and J loses 5 bases, and the interval between the two ends is 13 bases. The CDR3, cysteine through phenylalanine, is 14 amino acids long. The CDR3 DNA has 42 bases and is translated from base 1.